Below, one T cell receptor beta chain is given with its context. This specimen comes from a study of PD-L1 blockade in urothelial cancer. The wider study: Patients went on atezolizumab in about 2014, receiving 1,200 mg intravenously every 3 weeks. Male patients with bladder-origin urothelial cancer numbered about nine tenths of the roughly 30.

Spiked synthetic TCR analogs estimated absolute template abundance per PCR. Sequencing used immunoSEQ multiplex PCR; TCRdb keeps in-frame clones, though not all of them. The profile shows around 40,000 clones, roughly nine tenths of them singletons. This CDR3 is built from 19 residues. V trimming: 2 bases; J trimming: 0 bases; junction bases outside the gene matches: 9. Germline values: CDR1 KGHSH, CDR2 LQKENI. Noted time point: pretreatment peripheral blood. Source: PBMCs, taken around atezolizumab (anti-PD-L1) treatment. The chain carries TRBV18 and TRBJ2-6, with 8 bases lining up with TRBD2. The TCR was taken from a woman in her fifties or sixties with urothelial cancer. The CDR3 here is CASSPRASGPFSGANVLTF. As DNA, the CDR3 is TGTGCCAGCTCACCAAGGGCTAGCGGGCCTTTCTCTGGGGCCAACGTCCTGACTTTC.